This T cell receptor beta chain originates from a study of CD8 T cells in Susac syndrome. All included Susac syndrome patients satisfied recently defined diagnostic criteria for definite or probable disease. The TEMRA cells underwent FACS enrichment, while the CD8+ and CD4+ T cells underwent negative isolation. Only one count was recorded for this clonotype. Germline CDR1 reads SGHVS; CDR2 reads FQNEAQ. This CDR3 has 15 amino acids. Trimming shortened V by 3 bases and J by 2 bases, and 14 bases separated the two germline ends. RNA totalling roughly 0.5 to 1 ug underwent reverse transcription with random hexamers. A multiplex approach, immunoSEQ multiplex PCR, amplified TCR beta CDR3 across 54 Vbeta and 13 Jbeta. Via MiXCR, TCRdb re-called the immunoSEQ multiplex PCR reads, giving one row per CDR3 protein. The sample yields roughly 100,000 distinct CDR3 sequences, approximately 94% seen once.

The sample taken for sequencing was CD8+ T cells from PBMCs. The rearrangement links TRBV7-8 to TRBJ2-7, with unresolved D. The TCR sequence derives from a human donor with Susac syndrome. This chain's CDR3 is CASSLGLGSTYEQYF. The CDR3, as DNA: TGTGCCAGCAGCTTGGGATTGGGGTCCACCTACGAGCAGTACTTC.